The entry that follows covers one T cell receptor beta chain sequence. The sample belongs to a study of T cells expressing NK-cell markers. Study information: According to the study, TCR beta repertoires originated from sorted CD3+CD56+NKG2C+, CD3+CD56+NKG2C- and CD3+CD56-NKG2C+ T cells.

Germline assignment: CDR1 DFQATT and CDR2 SNEGSKA (reference sequence). The CDR3 is 16 residues long. Making the TCR beta cDNA relied on 5'RACE template switching with UMIs. With the 5' RACE reads reprocessed, TCRdb shows one record per CDR3 protein and no DNA. This listing includes hundreds of thousands of distinct CDR3 sequences. This sequence joins TRBV20-1 and TRBJ2-1. The sample taken for sequencing was blood T cells: a sorted CD56 or NKG2C T cell subset, CD4+ or CD8+ T cells, or bulk PBMC T cells (not recorded which). The receptor was derived from a woman aged 18-70 years in good health. The CDR3 protein is CSARDRSGSSYNEQFF.